Listed below are T cell receptor beta chains from one sample, sequenced in a study of T cell changes during pregnancy in multiple sclerosis. Only in-frame clones appear in the TCRdb table, and some are missing; sequencing was by immunoSEQ multiplex PCR. The sample holds about 20,000 clones, approximately 90% seen once. This sample comprised CD8+ T cells from peripheral blood mononuclear cells, obtained in the second trimester of pregnancy. The receptors come from a female donor in good health, enrolled as a control in a pregnancy study. Both conserved end residues are part of each CDR3. A D gene is named only where the DNA matches it firmly. Clone sizes are given selectively: once, few, many, or a class where the clone is expanded.

cdr3_aa: CAWAPDAGRGYTF
cdr3_nt: TGTGCCTGGGCCCCCGATGCAGGGCGCGGCTACACCTTC
cdr3_length: 13
clone_size: medium-sized
d_call: .
j_call: TRBJ1-2
v_call: TRBV30

cdr3_aa: CASSGTGADTQYF
cdr3_nt: TGTGCCAGCAGCGGGACAGGGGCTGATACGCAGTATTTT
cdr3_length: 13
clone_size: .
d_call: TRBD1
j_call: TRBJ2-3
v_call: TRBV7-2

cdr3_aa: CASSLRDTTYEQYF
cdr3_nt: TGCGCCAGCAGCCTTAGGGACACCACCTACGAGCAGTACTTC
cdr3_length: 14
clone_size: once
d_call: .
j_call: TRBJ2-7
v_call: TRBV4-1

cdr3_aa: CASSPNPLGAGGINEQFF
cdr3_nt: TGTGCCAGCAGCCCCAACCCGTTAGGAGCGGGAGGGATCAATGAGCAGTTCTTC
cdr3_length: 18
clone_size: .
d_call: TRBD2
j_call: TRBJ2-1
v_call: TRBV7-8

cdr3_aa: CASSIFSNYGYTF
cdr3_nt: TGTGCCAGTAGTATCTTCTCTAACTATGGCTACACCTTC
cdr3_length: 13
clone_size: .
d_call: .
j_call: TRBJ1-2
v_call: TRBV19

cdr3_aa: CASSFPGQGEGEQYF
cdr3_nt: TGTGCCAGCAGCTTTCCGGGACAGGGGGAAGGGGAGCAGTACTTC
cdr3_length: 15
clone_size: .
d_call: TRBD1
j_call: TRBJ2-7
v_call: TRBV5-6

cdr3_aa: CASSPLVGGAYEQYF
cdr3_nt: TGCGCCAGCAGCCCCCTTGTGGGAGGTGCCTACGAGCAGTACTTC
cdr3_length: 15
clone_size: .
d_call: .
j_call: TRBJ2-7
v_call: TRBV4-1

cdr3_aa: CASSRGAALNTEAFF
cdr3_nt: TGTGCCAGCAGCCGGGGGGCAGCCTTGAACACTGAAGCTTTCTTT
cdr3_length: 15
clone_size: few
d_call: .
j_call: TRBJ1-1
v_call: TRBV7-9

cdr3_aa: CASSYGGRGTDTQYF
cdr3_nt: TGTGCCAGCAGTTACGGAGGGAGGGGCACAGATACGCAGTATTTT
cdr3_length: 15
clone_size: .
d_call: TRBD2
j_call: TRBJ2-3
v_call: TRBV6-5

cdr3_aa: CASSPGGVLDYGYTF
cdr3_nt: TGTGCCAGCAGCCCTGGGGGGGTGCTTGACTATGGCTACACCTTC
cdr3_length: 15
clone_size: once
d_call: .
j_call: TRBJ1-2
v_call: TRBV9

cdr3_aa: CASSPDLREVRNEQFF
cdr3_nt: TGTGCCAGCAGCCCCGACTTACGGGAGGTTAGGAATGAGCAGTTCTTC
cdr3_length: 16
clone_size: .
d_call: TRBD2
j_call: TRBJ2-1
v_call: TRBV11-2

cdr3_aa: CASSLRTDTQYF
cdr3_nt: TGTGCCAGCAGCCTCCGCACAGATACGCAGTATTTT
cdr3_length: 12
clone_size: .
d_call: .
j_call: TRBJ2-3
v_call: TRBV13

cdr3_aa: CASSLLAGDLDTQYF
cdr3_nt: TGTGCCAGCAGCCTACTAGCGGGAGATCTAGATACGCAGTATTTT
cdr3_length: 15
clone_size: .
d_call: TRBD2
j_call: TRBJ2-3
v_call: TRBV27

cdr3_aa: CATSREAGSYEQYF
cdr3_nt: TGTGCCACCAGCAGAGAGGCGGGCTCCTACGAGCAGTACTTC
cdr3_length: 14
clone_size: .
d_call: .
j_call: TRBJ2-7
v_call: TRBV15

cdr3_aa: CASSSEGERDYEQYF
cdr3_nt: TGTGCCAGCAGCTCCGAGGGGGAGCGGGACTACGAGCAGTACTTC
cdr3_length: 15
clone_size: .
d_call: .
j_call: TRBJ2-7
v_call: TRBV13

cdr3_aa: CASSLAGGPGETQYF
cdr3_nt: TGTGCCAGCAGCCTAGCGGGAGGGCCTGGAGAGACCCAGTACTTC
cdr3_length: 15
clone_size: .
d_call: TRBD2
j_call: TRBJ2-5
v_call: TRBV7-6

cdr3_aa: CASSSEGQGRNSPLHF
cdr3_nt: TGTGCCAGCAGTTCTGAGGGTCAGGGGCGGAATTCACCCCTCCACTTT
cdr3_length: 16
clone_size: .
d_call: .
j_call: TRBJ1-6
v_call: TRBV5-4

cdr3_aa: CAWSAGPGQAYTF
cdr3_nt: TGTGCCTGGAGTGCAGGCCCTGGGCAGGCCTACACCTTC
cdr3_length: 13
clone_size: .
d_call: .
j_call: TRBJ1-2
v_call: TRBV30

cdr3_aa: CASSPRIRTYEQYF
cdr3_nt: TGTGCCAGCAGCCCGCGAATACGTACCTACGAGCAGTACTTC
cdr3_length: 14
clone_size: .
d_call: .
j_call: TRBJ2-7
v_call: TRBV7-9

cdr3_aa: CAISISGQGDTGELFF
cdr3_nt: TGTGCCATCAGTATATCGGGACAGGGCGACACCGGGGAGCTGTTTTTT
cdr3_length: 16
clone_size: .
d_call: TRBD1
j_call: TRBJ2-2
v_call: TRBV10-3

cdr3_aa: CASSPISGENTGELFF
cdr3_nt: TGTGCCAGCAGCCCCATTAGCGGGGAGAACACCGGGGAGCTGTTTTTT
cdr3_length: 16
clone_size: .
d_call: TRBD2
j_call: TRBJ2-2
v_call: TRBV5-6

cdr3_aa: CASSQGPGDRGEKLFF
cdr3_nt: TGCGCCAGCAGCCAAGGTCCCGGGGACAGGGGTGAAAAACTGTTTTTT
cdr3_length: 16
clone_size: .
d_call: TRBD1
j_call: TRBJ1-4
v_call: TRBV4-3

cdr3_aa: CSVDRTMNTEAFF
cdr3_nt: TGCAGCGTTGACAGAACTATGAACACTGAAGCTTTCTTT
cdr3_length: 13
clone_size: .
d_call: .
j_call: TRBJ1-1
v_call: TRBV29-1

cdr3_aa: CASTGGSRNTQYF
cdr3_nt: TGTGCCAGCACTGGCGGGAGTAGGAATACGCAGTATTTT
cdr3_length: 13
clone_size: .
d_call: TRBD2
j_call: TRBJ2-3
v_call: TRBV9

cdr3_aa: CASSFGAGEQFF
cdr3_nt: TGTGCCAGCAGTTTCGGGGCGGGAGAGCAGTTCTTC
cdr3_length: 12
clone_size: .
d_call: .
j_call: TRBJ2-1
v_call: TRBV28

cdr3_aa: CASSVSGTTDTQYF
cdr3_nt: TGTGCCAGCAGTGTAAGCGGAACCACAGATACGCAGTATTTT
cdr3_length: 14
clone_size: few
d_call: .
j_call: TRBJ2-3
v_call: TRBV6-4